The next 17 T cell receptor beta chains were all read from a single sample in a study of T cell responses to AZD1222 COVID-19 vaccine. Assay used: immunoSEQ multiplex PCR; TCRdb lists only in-frame clones, some missing. The sample has about 150,000 clones; 70% to 90% are singletons. Sample: peripheral blood, taken on day 0 of AZD1222 vaccination. These receptors all come from an adult in good health.

This clone showed up just once. The chain employs TRBV6-5 and TRBJ1-1; 9 nucleotides align to TRBD1. Per the germline V gene, CDR1 is MNHEY and CDR2 is SVGAGI. V trimming: 0 bases; J trimming: 0 bases; junction bases outside the gene matches: 2. The CDR3 runs 16 residues. This CDR3 reads CASSYSDRGMNTEAFF. The DNA of the CDR3 is TGTGCCAGCAGTTACTCGGACAGGGGTATGAACACTGAAGCTTTCTTT.

V gene TRBV6-5 combines with J gene TRBJ1-4; D not resolved. The length of the CDR3 is 15 residues. V gave up 0 bases and J gave up 5 bases, with 10 bases separating them. Germline CDR1 MNHEY, CDR2 SVGAGI. The CDR3 here is CASSYSTGINEKLFF. The CDR3 nucleotides are TGTGCCAGCAGTTACTCGACGGGGATCAATGAAAAACTGTTTTTT.

V usage is TRBV27 and J usage is TRBJ1-1, with unresolved D. CDR3 length equals 14 residues. Germline V lookup: CDR1 MNHEY, CDR2 SMNVEV (reference sequence). V was shortened by 3 bases and J by 4 bases, with 12 bases between the two germline ends. CDR3 bases: TGTGCCAGCAGTTTCCGAACAGTAGGCACTGAAGCTTTCTTT. Its protein is CASSFRTVGTEAFF.

This rearrangement joins TRBV24-1 to TRBJ2-5, with D possibly matching TRBD2 (5 bases). The germline gives CDR1 KGHDR, CDR2 SFDVKD. This CDR3 contains 13 residues. V was trimmed by 5 bases and J by 5 bases, leaving 11 bases between them. The CDR3 coding sequence is TGTGCCACCAGTGGGTCGGGGTGGGAGACCCAGTACTTC. Its protein is CATSGSGWETQYF.

The chain couples TRBV5-8 to TRBJ1-5; the D gene is possibly TRBD1 (6 bases). Germline V gene data show CDR1 as SGHTS and CDR2 as YDEGEE. V was cut by 0 bases and J by 0 bases, with 10 bases left in between. This CDR3 has 16 amino acids. The CDR3 loop is CASSLGQGNSNQPQHF. CDR3 in DNA: TGTGCCAGCAGCTTGGGGCAGGGGAATAGCAATCAGCCCCAGCATTTT.

V usage is TRBV18 and J usage is TRBJ2-1; D call uncertain. Germline V gene sequence: CDR1 KGHSH, CDR2 LQKENI. V lost 0 bases, J lost 2 bases, and 8 bases lay in between. This CDR3 is 15 amino acids long. CDR3 amino acids: CASSPPATPYNEQFF. The DNA of the CDR3 is TGTGCCAGCTCACCACCGGCGACGCCCTACAATGAGCAGTTCTTC.

V gene TRBV6-5 combines with J gene TRBJ1-1; D unresolved. This CDR3 has 13 residues. The germline CDR1 and CDR2 sequences are MNHEY and SVGAGI. The germline V and J ends were trimmed by 0 bases and 6 bases, with 8 bases remaining between them. CDR3 sequence: CASSYSSRSEAFF. CDR3 sequence (DNA): TGTGCCAGCAGTTACTCGAGCAGGTCTGAAGCTTTCTTT.

This chain uses TRBV28 with TRBJ2-7; D is ambiguous. The CDR3 is 14 residues long. The V gene's germline CDR1 is MDHEN and CDR2 SYDVKM. Trimming cost V 5 bases and J 3 bases, with 14 bases left between them. The CDR3 loop reads CASSAAGLLYEQYF. In nucleotides, the CDR3 is TGTGCCAGCAGTGCCGCCGGGCTCCTCTACGAGCAGTACTTC.

V usage is TRBV29-1 and J usage is TRBJ2-1; D ambiguous. Per germline, CDR1 SQVTM and CDR2 ANQGSEA. This CDR3 spans 10 amino acids. V was pared by 4 bases and J by 3 bases, with 1 base between. CDR3 DNA sequence: TGCAGCGTTGGCTACAATGAGCAGTTCTTC. Its protein is CSVGYNEQFF.

The chain recombines TRBV29-1 with TRBJ2-3; D possibly corresponds to TRBD2 (7 bases). Trimming cost V 6 bases and J 0 bases, with 13 bases left between them. Germline V gene lookup returns CDR1 SQVTM and CDR2 ANQGSEA. The CDR3 is 14 amino acids. CDR3 sequence (DNA): TGCAGCGTCGCCGGGGGGCCGAGCACAGATACGCAGTATTTT. Its protein product is CSVAGGPSTDTQYF.

The rearrangement links TRBV10-3 to TRBJ2-1, with D perhaps TRBD1 or TRBD2 (5 bases each). Trimming shortened V by 8 bases and J by 5 bases, and 13 bases separated the two germline ends. This CDR3 is 13 amino acids long. The germline V gene has CDR1 ENHRY and CDR2 SYGVKD. The chain's CDR3 is CAIGGHLNNEQFF. In nucleotides, the CDR3 is TGTGCCATCGGAGGACACTTAAACAATGAGCAGTTCTTC.

The V call is TRBV28, the J call TRBJ1-4, with 7 positions matching TRBD1. Looked up from germline, CDR1 is MDHEN and CDR2 is SYDVKM. V was clipped by 0 bases and J by 7 bases; unmatched bases: 2. The CDR3 sequence is 14 residues long. CDR3 coding DNA: TGTGCCAGCAGTTTATGGACAGGGAGTGAAAAACTGTTTTTT. This encodes CASSLWTGSEKLFF.

The chain carries TRBV4-3 and TRBJ1-4; TRBD1 matches 7 bases. V dropped 6 bases and J dropped 5; count of bases not matched to a gene: 3. Germline CDR1 reads LGHNA; CDR2 reads YSLEER. The CDR3 is made up of 13 amino acids. CDR3 in amino acids: CASSRQGNEKLFF. The CDR3 nucleotides are TGCGCCAGCAGTAGACAGGGAAATGAAAAACTGTTTTTT.

The chain employs TRBV5-6 and TRBJ2-3; D is undetermined. V dropped 3 bases and J dropped 6 bases, with 5 bases sitting between them. This CDR3 spans 11 amino acids. Germline V gives CDR1 SGHDT, CDR2 YYEEEE. The CDR3 sequence is CASSWKDTQYF. As DNA, the CDR3 is TGTGCCAGCAGCTGGAAGGATACGCAGTATTTT.

The gene calls are TRBV30 and TRBJ1-5; D is unclear. The CDR3 consists of 13 residues. V lost 2 bases, J lost 3 bases, and 8 bases lay in between. In germline, CDR1 is GTSNPN, CDR2 SVGIG (reference sequence). CDR3 region: CAWSRQLNQPQHF. Here the CDR3 DNA reads TGTGCCTGGAGTCGTCAGCTCAATCAGCCCCAGCATTTT.

This chain joins TRBV5-1 and TRBJ2-7; 9 nucleotides align to TRBD1. With V trimmed by 4 bases and J by 6 bases, 5 bases remained unmatched. Germline V CDR1 and CDR2: SGHRS, YFSETQ. The CDR3 is 13 amino acids. This CDR3 reads CASSRQGGGEQYF. The CDR3 DNA is TGCGCCAGCAGCAGACAGGGGGGAGGCGAGCAGTACTTC. Supplemented by reference TRBV5-1 and TRBJ2-7, the full variable domain reads KAGVTQTPRYLIKTRGQQVTLSCSPISGHRSVSWYQQTPGQGLQFLFEYFSETQRNKGNFPGRFSGRQFSNSRSEMNVSTLELGDSALYLCASSRQGGGEQYFGPGTRLTVT.

This chain uses TRBV6-5 with TRBJ1-2; 10 bases match TRBD1. Looked up from germline, CDR1 is MNHEY and CDR2 is SVGAGI. Trimming removed 6 bases from V and 6 bases from J; junction bases left unmatched: 4. The CDR3 length is 13 residues. The CDR3 coding sequence is TGTGCCAGCAGCCGGGACAGGGGCAATGGCTACACCTTC. Translation gives CASSRDRGNGYTF.